This T cell receptor beta chain emerged from a study of regulatory T cells in long-lasting Graves disease (dated by TCRdb to the early 2020s). Concerning the study at large: Antithyroid drugs had been taken for less than 3 months by newly diagnosed Graves' disease patients. Persistent Graves' disease patients were compared with newly diagnosed Graves' disease patients by peripheral blood TCR sequencing and RNA sequencing. The study was registered as a clinical trial and conducted in China. TCR sequencing covered some 13 persistent and approximately 20 newly diagnosed Graves' disease patients, about 35 samples in total. Results the study describes overall, beyond this receptor: As a limitation, the authors acknowledged that the small sample size may reduce accuracy. Compared with newly diagnosed patients, persistent Graves' disease patients had lower TCR Shannon entropy and fewer highly expanded clones, which suggests clonal expansion. A larger number of public clonotypes was shared among persistent patients (fewer than 3,000) than among newly diagnosed patients (roughly 930). Only the TCR beta chain was sequenced and analyzed. Persistent disease showed preferential use of TRBV28, TRBJ1-2 and TRBJ2-5, whereas newly diagnosed disease favored TRBV20-1 and TRBJ2-1. The study examined only peripheral blood because the primary lesion, thyroid tissue, could not be accessed.

The CDR1 and CDR2 encoded by the germline V gene are MGHRA and YSYEKL. Trimmed from V: 0 bases; trimmed from J: 7 bases; junction bases lacking a gene match: 11. The CDR3 goes from the cysteine to the phenylalanine over 17 residues. Only the CDR3 portion is preserved as DNA: 51 bases, with reading frame beginning at the first base. Library preparation employed multiplex PCR. The instrument given in TCRdb is Illumina HiSeq 4000. To build TCR beta libraries, CDR3 regions were amplified by Arm-PCR using iRepertoire HTBI primers. PCR products were gel purified before sequencing. The paper's data handling went like this. Gene usage analysis of CDR3 amino acid clonotypes relied on the roughly 60 TRBV and over 13 TRBJ segments identified across samples. COPE and FqMerger were used to merge filtered high-quality paired reads into contigs. BLAST was used to align contigs to the IMGT TRBV, TRBD and TRBJ reference genes, and CDR3 was defined following IMGT. Clonotypes above 0.1% frequency were classified as highly expanded clones. Repertoire diversity was measured by Shannon entropy, and V-J evenness by the Gini coefficient. A clonotype found in more than one individual was treated as public. In-frame beta chains were kept once TCRdb had trimmed the public reads at Q25 with fastp and called clones with MiXCR. When rows share a CDR3 protein, they turn into one entry using the most common DNA and genes. These V and J calls derive from TCRdb rather than the authors' analysis. Here the sample has 350,000 to 500,000 distinct CDR3 sequences; less than 15% occur a single time. Under 20% of the sample goes to the ten largest clones.

This clonotype appeared a few times. Which antigen it targets is not known. Base qualities are not recorded, but no much larger clone differs from it by a single base. The time point label on this specimen signifies: newly diagnosed GD, antithyroid drugs for less than 3 months. For both TCR sequencing and RNA sequencing, RNA was extracted from PBMCs in TRIzol. Graves' disease was diagnosed according to American Thyroid Association guidelines. Recruitment of patients was carried out at an endocrinology department in Xi'an, China. From each patient, nine milliliters of peripheral blood was collected into an EDTA anticoagulant tube. Ficoll Paque Plus density gradient separation was used to isolate PBMCs, and no additional T cell sorting was done. RNA quality was checked with an Agilent 2100 Bioanalyzer and agarose gel, and concentration with a NanoDrop 2000. The same sample was also used in a study of T cells in Graves' hyperthyroidism and ophthalmopathy. The second publication reports: Stable Graves' hyperthyroidism was defined as the absence of progression to ophthalmopathy over 18 months of follow-up. Hyperthyroidism patients were newly diagnosed, had a disease duration of under 2 months, and were aged 18 to 65 years. Patients with uncontrolled infections, other autoimmune diseases, pregnancy or lactation were excluded. Diagnoses were based on clinical symptoms, serum thyroxine and TRAb, thyroid ultrasound and orbital computed tomography. The TCR CDR3 was subjected to a first round of RT-PCR using the HTBI primer set and the Qiagen OneStep RT-PCR kit. Blood samples also contained most of the expanded thyroid clonotypes (frequency above 0.001), which suggests that blood repertoires may reflect thyroid immune responses. In cross-validation, a model built on a 13 V-J signature told ophthalmopathy apart from stable hyperthyroidism with 87.88% sensitivity and about 81% specificity, and in testing the same model reached 80%/75%. In validation, the model predicted progression to ophthalmopathy a median of about 6 months before onset, with about 70% sensitivity and roughly 72% specificity. To identify TCR V-J signatures that set the groups apart, the researchers used a discovery cohort of approximately 98 patients, made up of approximately 43 with Graves' ophthalmopathy and 57 with stable Graves' hyperthyroidism. Whether ophthalmopathy could be predicted prospectively was tested in an independent validation cohort made up of roughly 19 hyperthyroidism patients plus 17 patients who later progressed to ophthalmopathy. The approximately 100 discovery patients were divided at random into training and test sets in a 7:3 ratio. In more than 5 Graves' hyperthyroidism patients, the study also compared T-cell repertoires from thyroid tissue with T-cell repertoires from blood. After blood sampling, hyperthyroidism patients were treated with methimazole at a starting dose of 30 mg daily, and ophthalmopathy patients were treated with high-dose intravenous methylprednisolone. A second multiplex PCR round built the libraries, followed by size selection and purification. Sequencing of the libraries was done on an Illumina HiSeq2000 using paired-end 100 bp reads. SOAPnuke was used to process the raw data, throwing out any read that contained adapters or uncalled bases, had a mean Phred below 15, or lacked an exact constant-primer or identifier match. COPE v1.2.5 was used to merge high-quality paired reads, and clonotypes were defined as unique nucleotide sequences. MiTCR v1.1 was used to align clonotypes to the IMGT TRBV, TRBD and TRBJ reference segments. Only V-J combinations with frequency above 0.0001, covering roughly 99% of repertoires, were analysed. A TCS score was defined as the ratio of F50 (clonal expansion) to E x V (chaos), with BLOSUM62-based TCRdist applied between CDR3 peptides within each V-J. Welch's t-statistics and random forest reduced fewer than 600 V-J features to roughly 13, which were used in a naive Bayes classifier (R e1071). Sample size was not statistically predetermined, and investigators were not blinded to group allocation. According to the paper, TCR Vbeta CDR3 sequencing was carried out on 135 peripheral blood samples, which came from approximately 41 ophthalmopathy, fewer than 80 hyperthyroidism and about 17 progressor patients.

Source: peripheral blood mononuclear cells (PBMCs), taken at new diagnosis, from a patient treated with antithyroid drugs. The rearrangement joined TRBV4-1 to TRBJ2-1; 8 junctional bases match TRBD2. The TCR comes from a woman between 45 and 65 years old with Graves disease. Donor details come from another sample of the same person, matched by shared clones. The CDR3 is CASSQDAASGWENEQFF. The base sequence is TGCGCCAGCAGCCAAGATGCCGCTAGCGGGTGGGAAAATGAGCAGTTCTTC.